This entry concerns a single T cell receptor (beta chain). This clone's antigen is unknown. Per-base qualities were not stored, and no clone one base away is much larger. The same CDR3 arises from other DNA sequences in this sample as well. Enrolling through a virtual design, the prospective study's participants ranged in age from roughly 18 to 89 years and lived across 24 United States geographic areas. In the prospective study, cohorts were assigned on the basis of participant-reported clinical history obtained from a screening survey and a study questionnaire. ImmuneRACE Cohort 3 recovered participants were defined by two consecutive negative NP/OP PCR tests, healthcare professional clearance, or symptom resolution. In the prospective study, mobile phlebotomists collected whole blood, serum and a nasopharyngeal or oropharyngeal swab from each participant. Prospective study participants could optionally give additional blood draws and questionnaires over a roughly 2-month period. Before DNA extraction, prospective study blood samples were shipped either frozen or at room temperature.

TCRbeta CDR3 regions were amplified from genomic DNA using the immunoSEQ Assay, a bias-controlled multiplex PCR. The paper's data handling went like this. The number of nucleated cells in each sample was estimated by amplification of reference gene primers within the assay. To quantify the absolute abundance of each unique TCRbeta CDR3 rearrangement, sequence reads were collapsed and filtered. For each sample, productive Simpson clonality was calculated as the square root of Simpson's diversity index over productive rearrangements. What TCRdb holds here is the immuneACCESS table cut down to in-frame rearrangements. Part of the clones is not present; checked against another copy, under half of the missing clones reflect an unresolved V gene, and the others are unexplained. Clone size and V and J calls were adopted from that table, with D and trimming inferred from the DNA. This sample holds 130,000 or so clones; around 86% were observed only once. Clones ranked in the top ten supply 15% to 20% of the sample.

This sample was taken from a study of blood T cell repertoires in COVID-19 (TCRdb year 2020). Regarding the complete study: Samples covering the acute and convalescent phases of COVID-19 were provided by collaborators in the United States, Italy and Spain. The material from the prospective study consisted of cDNA or gDNA derived from T cells, B-cell-depleted T cells, or PBMCs. Where available, HLA class I and class II types were obtained from metadata supplied by the sample provider rather than from assay-based typing. Sample metadata almost always included a de-identified subject ID, COVID-19 status, age in years and sex. Samples were obtained from the ongoing ImmuneRACE study (first 160 participants) and from over a thousand subjects provided by 6 global collaborators. Deeply sampled blood TCRbeta repertoires from subjects exposed to, actively infected with, or recovered from COVID-19 were included in the dataset. The repertoires were released in a freely available public database meant as a resource for research on the immune response to SARS-CoV-2.

On the study overall, not on this receptor specifically: How much clinical and demographic metadata was included differed by source and by participant, and the metadata was provided uncurated.

Via the germline V gene, CDR1 is SGDLS and CDR2 YYNGEE. V loses 0 bases, J loses 0 bases, and the germline ends lie 9 bases apart. The CDR3 goes from the cysteine to the phenylalanine over 15 residues. Of the read, only the CDR3 DNA is kept; its 45 bases are in frame from base 1. The TCR was taken from a man aged 25 to 40 who had recovered from COVID-19. The sequencing input was PBMCs or T cells enriched from blood (not recorded which). The chain is encoded by TRBV9 joined to TRBJ1-1, with a tentative D gene TRBD1 over 6 matching bases. The nucleotide sequence reads as follows: TGTGCCAGCAGCGTAGGAGGACAGTTGAACACTGAAGCTTTCTTT. This codes for CASSVGGQLNTEAFF.